The 21 T cell receptor beta chains in this list originate from one sample, sequenced in a study of CD8 T cells in ankylosing spondylitis. TCRdb processed the 5' RACE reads anew with MiXCR; each CDR3 protein has one entry. The sample includes a few hundred thousand distinct CDR3 sequences, around 20% of them seen just once. The sample was blood, either unsorted or a sorted T cell fraction (not recorded which). The receptor source for this set is a male donor with ankylosing spondylitis or in good health (not recorded which).

The chain has TRBV6-2 or TRBV6-3 and TRBJ2-7; D perhaps matches TRBD2 (6 bases). CDR1 and CDR2 (germline): MNHEY, SVGEGT. The CDR3 is 15 amino acids. V dropped 8 bases and J dropped 1 base, with 18 bases sitting between them. The CDR3 spells CASLEGLAPSYEQYV. In nucleotides, the CDR3 is TGTGCCAGCCTGGAGGGCTTAGCGCCATCCTACGAGCAGTACGTC.

The chain carries TRBV7-3 and TRBJ1-1; possible D gene TRBD1, 5 bases. The germline V gene encodes CDR1 SGHTA and CDR2 FQGTGA. V dropped 0 bases and J dropped 1 base, with 9 bases sitting between them. CDR3 size: 15 residues. CDR3 DNA sequence: TGTGCCAGCAGCTTAACGAAGGGGCGGAACACTGAAGCTTTCTTT. Translating gives CASSLTKGRNTEAFF.

The chain joins TRBV6-1 to TRBJ1-6; no definite D call. The germline V gene has CDR1 MNHNS and CDR2 SASEGT. Trimming pared 5 bases from V and 13 bases from J, leaving 18 bases between. This CDR3 contains 14 residues. The CDR3 DNA follows: TGTGCCAGCAGTCTCCGGGCCAAAAAGTTGCCCCTCCACTTT. Translating gives CASSLRAKKLPLHF.

The genes are TRBV15 and TRBJ1-2; D is unresolved. The CDR3 has 13 amino acids. The V and J ends lost 0 bases and 2 bases respectively, with 4 bases between them. Per the germline V gene, CDR1 is LNHNV and CDR2 is YYDKDF (reference sequence). Here the CDR3 reads CATSRDTNYGYTF. In DNA form, the CDR3 reads TGTGCCACCAGCAGAGACACGAACTATGGCTACACCTTC.

The V call is TRBV24-1, the J call TRBJ2-5; 8 bases map to TRBD1. Looked up from germline, CDR1 is KGHDR and CDR2 is SFDVKD. There are 16 residues in the CDR3. The V and J ends lost 4 bases and 4 bases, in that order; junction bases with no gene match: 10. The DNA for the CDR3 is TGTGCCACCAGTGAGACGGACAGGGACTTCGGAGAGACCCAGTACTTC. This encodes CATSETDRDFGETQYF.

A few counts support this clonotype. This chain uses TRBV12-3 or TRBV12-4 with TRBJ2-1; 9 bases line up with TRBD2. The CDR3 has 17 residues. The ends lost 1 base at V and 0 bases at J; junction bases unmatched: 4. The CDR3: CASSLGAGGSSYNEQFF. CDR3 coding DNA: TGTGCCAGCAGTTTAGGGGCGGGAGGGAGCTCCTACAATGAGCAGTTCTTC.

V is TRBV7-8 and J is TRBJ2-7; the match to TRBD1 covers 9 bases. The CDR3 runs 14 residues. CDR1 is SGHVS, CDR2 FQNEAQ, per germline. The V and J ends lost 3 bases and 5 bases, in that order; junction bases with no gene match: 5. The CDR3 sequence: CASSFNRQGDEQYV. Here the CDR3 DNA reads TGTGCCAGCAGCTTTAATCGACAGGGGGACGAGCAGTACGTC.

This clonotype was seen more than once but under ten times. The chain employs TRBV7-8 and TRBJ2-1; D is ambiguous. Germline-derived CDR1 and CDR2 are SGHVS and FQNEAQ. The V and J ends lost 4 bases and 9 bases respectively, with 7 bases between them. CDR3 size: 11 residues. CDR3 in amino acids: CASSSLGEQFF. The CDR3 DNA reads as TGTGCCAGCAGCTCCCTGGGTGAGCAGTTCTTC.

At least ten counts were recorded for this clonotype. For the CDR3, the DNA is TGCGCCAGCAGCACTCTAGGGGTCAATGAGCAGTTCTTC. Its translation: CASSTLGVNEQFF. The rearrangement joins TRBV5-1 to TRBJ2-1; possible D gene TRBD1, 5 bases. With 4 bases removed from V and 6 bases from J, the gap between germline ends came to 11 bases. The CDR3 sequence is 13 residues long. Germline loops: CDR1 SGHRS, CDR2 YFSETQ.

This clonotype has a handful of counts. The CDR3 protein is CASARATNYGYTF. For the CDR3, the DNA is TGTGCCAGTGCCAGGGCAACTAACTATGGCTACACCTTC. The genes are TRBV12-3 or TRBV12-4 and TRBJ1-2, with TRBD1 as a possible D gene (5 bases). This CDR3 is 13 amino acids long. Trimming removed 9 bases at V and 0 bases at J, with 11 bases between.

This clonotype was found many times. The chain combines TRBV28 with TRBJ2-1; 9 bases match TRBD2. CDR1 and CDR2 (germline): MDHEN, SYDVKM. V lost 2 bases, J lost 0 bases, and 2 bases stayed unmatched. There are 16 residues in the CDR3. The CDR3 nucleotides read TGTGCCAGCAGTTTACCTAGCGGGATCTCCTACAATGAGCAGTTCTTC. This sequence encodes CASSLPSGISYNEQFF.

The rearrangement links TRBV9 to TRBJ2-6; the match to TRBD1 covers 11 bases. J was trimmed by 1 base and V by 5 bases; bases with no gene match: 8. Germline loops: CDR1 SGDLS, CDR2 YYNGEE. CDR3 length: 18 residues. The chain's CDR3 is CASRAGQGALSGANVLTF. CDR3 DNA: TGTGCCAGCAGGGCCGGACAGGGGGCCCTTTCTGGGGCCAACGTCCTGACTTTC.

The chain employs TRBV5-5 and TRBJ2-2; D is ambiguous. Per germline, CDR1 SGHKS and CDR2 YYEKEE (reference sequence). The CDR3 spans 14 residues. V was cut by 1 base and J by 4 bases, with 8 bases left in between. CDR3 sequence reads: CASSLRVSTGELFF. The CDR3 bases are TGTGCCAGCAGCTTGAGGGTTTCCACCGGGGAGCTGTTTTTT.

For this clonotype: A read error is likely, as this CDR3 ends without the conserved phenylalanine or tryptophan. The chain uses TRBV20-1 and TRBJ2-6; the D is unclear. Trimming left V 0 bases short and J 6 bases short, with 6 bases between. Germline values: CDR1 DFQATT, CDR2 SNEGSKA (reference sequence). The length of the CDR3 is 13 residues. The CDR3 nucleotides are TGCAGTGCTAGAGATGATCCGGCCAACGTCCTGACTTGC. Amino acid sequence: CSARDDPANVLTC.

This chain connects TRBV12-3 or TRBV12-4 to TRBJ1-2; no clear D. The CDR3 covers 13 residues. The V end was cut by 3 bases, the J end by 5 bases, with 10 bases between. CDR3 sequence reads: CASSFRAAYGYTF. The CDR3 region has the DNA TGTGCCAGCAGTTTTAGGGCAGCATATGGCTACACCTTC.

The chain links TRBV29-1 to TRBJ1-4; TRBD1 might be the D (6 bases). The CDR3 runs 15 residues. Trimming stripped 0 bases from V and 3 bases from J, with 11 bases between. Germline V gives CDR1 SQVTM, CDR2 ANQGSEA. The DNA of the CDR3 is TGCAGCGTTGAAGAGTTAGGGGGAGCTAATGAAAAACTGTTTTTT. Its protein product is CSVEELGGANEKLFF.

This chain links TRBV24-1 with TRBJ2-7; 7 bases are a match to TRBD1. Germline CDR1 KGHDR, CDR2 SFDVKD. V trimming: 0 bases; J trimming: 9 bases; junction bases outside the gene matches: 10. CDR3 length equals 15 residues. Here the CDR3 reads CATSDLGQDSRGQYV. Here the CDR3 DNA reads TGTGCCACCAGTGATTTGGGACAGGATTCCCGGGGGCAGTACGTC.

This clonotype was detected a few times. The chain joins TRBV20-1 to TRBJ1-2, with 7 bases lining up with TRBD1. Germline V lookup: CDR1 DFQATT, CDR2 SNEGSKA (reference sequence). V shed 1 base and J 4 bases; nucleotides not matched to a gene: 6. The CDR3 contains 14 residues. The DNA for the CDR3 is TGCAGTGCTAGAGCTCCTGGGACAGTCTATGGCTACACCTTC. This gives the protein CSARAPGTVYGYTF.

The chain joins TRBV2 to TRBJ2-4; 8 nucleotides line up with TRBD1. Germline CDR1 is SNHLY and CDR2 is FYNNEI. With V trimmed by 5 bases and J by 9 bases, 18 bases remained unmatched. The CDR3 is 17 residues long. CDR3 nucleotides: TGTGCCAGCAGTCCCTACAGGGGGGCCAATTCGGGAAGCATTCAGTACTTC. Its protein product is CASSPYRGANSGSIQYF.

A word on this clonotype: A junction boundary mismatches the germline segment, possibly from a read error. V and J are TRBV12-3 or TRBV12-4 and TRBJ2-1; 10 bases align to TRBD1. CDR3 size: 15 residues. The DNA of the CDR3 is TGTGCCAGCAGCTCCCGGGACAGGGGTTTGAATGAGCAGCTCTTC. This gives the protein CASSSRDRGLNEQLF.

This clonotype has just a few counts. The chain carries TRBV5-1 and TRBJ2-5; TRBD1 aligns across 9 bases. CDR1 is SGHRS and CDR2 is YFSETQ in the germline V gene. J was trimmed by 6 bases and V by 5 bases; bases with no gene match: 8. This CDR3 spans 14 amino acids. The CDR3 sequence is CASRSTGGGKTQYF. The DNA for the CDR3 is TGCGCCAGCAGGTCAACAGGGGGCGGAAAGACCCAGTACTTC. Drawing the rest from reference TRBV5-1 and TRBJ2-5, the complete variable domain is KAGVTQTPRYLIKTRGQQVTLSCSPISGHRSVSWYQQTPGQGLQFLFEYFSETQRNKGNFPGRFSGRQFSNSRSEMNVSTLELGDSALYLCASRSTGGGKTQYFGPGTRLLVL.